Following are 20 T cell receptor beta chains from one sample sequenced in a study of T cells after yellow fever vaccination. TCRdb passed the 5' RACE reads through MiXCR, listing each CDR3 protein once. This sample carries roughly 62,000 distinct CDR3 sequences, roughly 6.9% of them seen once, and the ten largest clones take roughly 40%. The sequences come from CD8+ T cells sorted from PBMCs, collected on the day of the first yellow fever vaccination. These receptors all come from a young man who received the YFV17D yellow fever vaccine.

The sample holds many counts of this clonotype. This chain links TRBV25-1 with TRBJ2-1; 7 nucleotides match TRBD1. V lost 4 bases to trimming and J lost 9 bases; unmatched junction nucleotides: 6. The germline V gene has CDR1 MGHDK and CDR2 SYGVNS. The CDR3 is 13 amino acids. CDR3: CASSARQGFEQFF. The CDR3 nucleotides read TGTGCCAGCAGTGCGCGACAGGGCTTTGAGCAGTTCTTC.

Many counts were recorded for this clonotype. The DNA is omitted, as the CDR3 cannot be located on it reliably, and the CDR3 follows TCRdb's listing. This chain links TRBV21-1 with TRBJ1-5. TRBV21-1 is assigned pseudogene status. The CDR3 is 13 residues long, counting both termini. CDR3 in amino acids: CASWADGNQPQHF.

The table lists this clonotype with many counts. The chain joins TRBV16 to TRBJ1-5; perhaps TRBD1 as D (6 bases). Germline CDR1 KGHSY, CDR2 FQNENV. The CDR3 has 15 residues. V lost 0 bases and J lost 6, with 12 bases in between. This CDR3 reads CASSQSSGAGQPQHF. CDR3 DNA sequence: TGTGCCAGCAGCCAATCTTCAGGGGCAGGTCAGCCCCAGCATTTT.

The rearrangement uses TRBV4-2 and TRBJ2-5, with 8 nucleotides matching TRBD1. Germline V gene sequence: CDR1 LGHNA, CDR2 YNFKEQ. The CDR3 has 16 residues. J was trimmed by 5 bases and V by 3 bases; bases with no gene match: 11. This CDR3 reads CASSHGAQGAWETQYF. CDR3 nucleotide sequence: TGTGCCAGCAGCCACGGGGCCCAGGGGGCCTGGGAGACCCAGTACTTC.

This chain uses TRBV7-9 with TRBJ1-2; the match to TRBD1 covers 7 bases. Germline values: CDR1 SEHNR, CDR2 FQNEAQ (reference sequence). V lost 5 bases, J lost 4 bases, and 4 bases stayed unmatched. This CDR3 contains 13 residues. The CDR3, as DNA: TGTGCCAGCAGCAAAACAGGGGTCTATGGCTACACCTTC. Protein: CASSKTGVYGYTF.

The chain recombines TRBV5-6 with TRBJ2-5; the match to TRBD1 covers 8 bases. The J segment lost 0 bases and the V segment lost 2 bases, leaving 9 bases of the junction unmatched. The germline CDR1 and CDR2 sequences are SGHDT and YYEEEE. This CDR3 contains 17 residues. CDR3 region: CASSFSGGGLYQETQYF. The CDR3 DNA follows: TGTGCCAGCAGCTTTTCAGGGGGCGGTCTGTACCAAGAGACCCAGTACTTC.

The rearrangement uses TRBV25-1 and TRBJ2-5, with 7 bases fitting TRBD2. Germline CDR1 reads MGHDK; CDR2 reads SYGVNS. The trim removed 1 base at V and 1 base at J, leaving 12 bases unmatched. The CDR3 contains 18 residues. CDR3 sequence reads: CASSESKLRGVVQETQYF. The CDR3 coding sequence is TGTGCCAGCAGTGAATCAAAATTACGGGGGGTGGTCCAAGAGACCCAGTACTTC.

V and J are TRBV9 and TRBJ2-1; D gene ambiguous. From germline, CDR1 is SGDLS and CDR2 YYNGEE. The CDR3 length is 15 residues. The V and J ends lost 0 bases and 2 bases respectively, with 9 bases between them. The CDR3 DNA sequence: TGTGCCAGCAGCGTAGGCATCCTAGCCTACAATGAGCAGTTCTTC. It is translated as CASSVGILAYNEQFF.

The sample holds a few counts of this clonotype. This chain uses TRBV7-2 with TRBJ2-5; D unclear. This CDR3 region has 15 residues. The germline V and J ends were trimmed by 3 bases and 5 bases, with 16 bases remaining between them. Germline V gene lookup returns CDR1 SGHTA and CDR2 FQGNSA. The CDR3 bases are TGTGCCAGCAGCTTTTTCTTGGGTTCTGGGGAGACCCAGTACTTC. Protein: CASSFFLGSGETQYF.

V and J are TRBV7-2 and TRBJ2-7, with D maybe TRBD1 (6 bases). Between the trimmed V and J ends, which lost 1 base and 2 bases, there was a span of 9 bases. In germline, CDR1 is SGHTA, CDR2 FQGNSA. The CDR3 totals 14 residues. The CDR3 here is CASSLDGGAYEQYV. The CDR3 region has the DNA TGTGCCAGCAGCTTAGATGGGGGCGCCTACGAGCAGTACGTC.

At least ten counts were recorded for this clonotype. The chain couples TRBV10-3 to TRBJ2-2, with 9 nucleotides matching TRBD1. Trimming at V came to 3 bases and at J to 0 bases, leaving 5 bases not matched to a gene. CDR1 ENHRY and CDR2 SYGVKD come from the germline V gene. This CDR3 region has 17 residues. The CDR3 reads CAISEPTGGTNTGELFF. For the CDR3, the DNA is TGTGCCATCAGTGAACCGACAGGGGGAACGAACACCGGGGAGCTGTTTTTT.

This clonotype came up many times. J is TRBJ2-7 and V is TRBV7-7, with 8 bases matching TRBD1. Trimming at V came to 5 bases and at J to 3 bases, leaving 3 bases not matched to a gene. Germline V lookup: CDR1 SSHAT, CDR2 FNYEAQ (reference sequence). This CDR3 contains 13 residues. CDR3 nucleotides: TGTGCCAGCAGCCCCGGACAGGGCTACGAGCAGTACTTC. Protein sequence: CASSPGQGYEQYF.

The chain has TRBV20-1 and TRBJ2-5; no firm D call. The CDR3 sequence is 13 residues long. Trimming pared 0 bases from V and 6 bases from J, leaving 11 bases between. Germline V gene sequence: CDR1 DFQATT, CDR2 SNEGSKA (reference sequence). CDR3 sequence: CSARDLNSKTQYF. In DNA, the CDR3 is TGCAGTGCTAGAGACCTAAACTCCAAGACCCAGTACTTC.

This clonotype was detected many times. The chain uses TRBV6-1 and TRBJ1-1; TRBD1 agrees at 10 bases. Germline CDR1 is MNHNS and CDR2 is SASEGT. The trim removed 7 bases at V and 5 bases at J, leaving 10 bases unmatched. CDR3 size: 15 residues. The CDR3 sequence: CASTGGQGRLTEAFF. For the CDR3, the DNA is TGTGCCAGCACCGGGGGACAGGGGAGGTTAACTGAAGCTTTCTTT.

The table lists this clonotype with many counts. This chain joins TRBV4-3 and TRBJ2-2; no clear D gene. V was pared by 0 bases and J by 3 bases, with 5 bases between. CDR1 is LGHNA and CDR2 is YSLEER in the germline V gene. The CDR3 consists of 14 residues. The CDR3 loop is CASSQEADTGELFF. The CDR3 DNA reads as TGCGCCAGCAGCCAAGAGGCGGACACCGGGGAGCTGTTTTTT.

This clonotype was seen a handful of times. The rearrangement uses TRBV13 and TRBJ2-1; 16 nucleotides match TRBD2. From germline, CDR1 is PRHDT and CDR2 FYEKMQ (reference sequence). J was trimmed by 8 bases and V by 5 bases; bases with no gene match: 6. The length of the CDR3 is 16 residues. The CDR3 sequence is CASSKGLAGGQHEQFF. The CDR3 nucleotides read TGTGCCAGCAGCAAGGGACTAGCGGGGGGGCAACATGAGCAGTTCTTC.

CDR3 sequence reads: CASSLGLAGVWDNEQFF. Here the CDR3 DNA reads TGCGCCAGCAGCTTGGGACTAGCGGGGGTGTGGGACAATGAGCAGTTCTTC. V usage is TRBV5-1 and J usage is TRBJ2-1; TRBD2 matches at 12 bases. V lost 0 bases and J lost 5; bases outside the gene matches: 6. The germline V gene encodes CDR1 SGHRS and CDR2 YFSETQ. The CDR3 covers 17 residues.

This clonotype showed up just a few times. This chain joins TRBV20-1 and TRBJ1-2, with a possible D match to TRBD1 (5 bases). Germline lookup yields CDR1 DFQATT and CDR2 SNEGSKA (reference sequence). The CDR3 runs 14 residues. Trimming took 0 bases from V and 2 from J, leaving 10 bases between them. CDR3 nucleotide sequence: TGCAGTGCTAGAGATTTTGACAGCAACTATGGCTACACCTTC. Translation gives CSARDFDSNYGYTF.

This chain connects TRBV4-3 to TRBJ2-1; D possibly corresponds to TRBD2 (7 bases). Trimming shortened V by 3 bases and J by 7 bases, and 22 bases separated the two germline ends. Germline CDR1 and CDR2: LGHNA and YSLEER. CDR3 length: 17 amino acids. The CDR3 bases are TGCGCCAGCAGCCATCGAGGGAGGGGGATAACGCGGAATGAGCAGTTCTTC. Protein sequence: CASSHRGRGITRNEQFF.

The rearrangement uses TRBV7-3 and TRBJ2-7; 8 bases map to TRBD2. V dropped 5 bases and J dropped 3; count of bases not matched to a gene: 6. The CDR3 has 14 residues. Germline CDR1 SGHTA, CDR2 FQGTGA. The CDR3 nucleotides read TGTGCCAGCAGCCACACTAGCGGACGCTACGAGCAGTACGTC. It translates to CASSHTSGRYEQYV.